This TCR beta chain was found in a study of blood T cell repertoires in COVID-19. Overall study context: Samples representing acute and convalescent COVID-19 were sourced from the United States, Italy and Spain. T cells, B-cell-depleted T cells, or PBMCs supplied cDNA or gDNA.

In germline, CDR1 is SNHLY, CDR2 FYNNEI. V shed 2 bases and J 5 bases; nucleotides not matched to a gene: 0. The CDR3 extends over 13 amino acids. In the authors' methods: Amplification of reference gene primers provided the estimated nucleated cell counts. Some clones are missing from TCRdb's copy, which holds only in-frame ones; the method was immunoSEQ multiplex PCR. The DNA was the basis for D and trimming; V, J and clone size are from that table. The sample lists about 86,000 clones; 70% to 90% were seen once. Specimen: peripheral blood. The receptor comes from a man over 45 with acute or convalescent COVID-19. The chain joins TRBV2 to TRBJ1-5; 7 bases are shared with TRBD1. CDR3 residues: CASSETGDQPQHF. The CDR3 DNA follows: TGTGCCAGCAGTGAAACAGGGGATCAGCCCCAGCATTTT.